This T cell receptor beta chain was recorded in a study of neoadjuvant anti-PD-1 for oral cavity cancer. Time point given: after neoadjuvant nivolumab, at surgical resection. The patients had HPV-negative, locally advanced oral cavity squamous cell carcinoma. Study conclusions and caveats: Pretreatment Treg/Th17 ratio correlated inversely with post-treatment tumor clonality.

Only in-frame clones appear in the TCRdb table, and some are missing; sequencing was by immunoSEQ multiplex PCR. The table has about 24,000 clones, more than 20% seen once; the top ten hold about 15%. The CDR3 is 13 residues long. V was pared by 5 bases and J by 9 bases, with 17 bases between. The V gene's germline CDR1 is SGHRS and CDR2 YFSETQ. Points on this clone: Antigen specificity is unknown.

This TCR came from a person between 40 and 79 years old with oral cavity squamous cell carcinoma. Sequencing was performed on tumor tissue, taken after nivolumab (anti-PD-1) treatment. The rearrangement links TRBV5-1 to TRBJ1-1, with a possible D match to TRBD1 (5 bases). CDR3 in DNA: TGCGCCAGCAGGCTAGAGGGGACCCCAAAAGCTTTCTTT. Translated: CASRLEGTPKAFF. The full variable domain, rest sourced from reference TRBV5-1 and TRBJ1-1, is KAGVTQTPRYLIKTRGQQVTLSCSPISGHRSVSWYQQTPGQGLQFLFEYFSETQRNKGNFPGRFSGRQFSNSRSEMNVSTLELGDSALYLCASRLEGTPKAFFGQGTRLTVV.